The 7 T cell receptor beta chains presented below share a single source sample, sequenced in a study of blood T cell repertoires in COVID-19. Data came from immunoSEQ multiplex PCR; TCRdb stores just in-frame clones and leaves some out. The table shows 120,000 to 150,000 clones, with about 80% occurring only once. Sequenced sample: peripheral blood. All receptors come from a man aged 50 to 59 with acute or convalescent COVID-19.

The CDR3: CASSGYSNQPQHF. CDR3 sequence (DNA): TGTGCCAGCAGCGGTTATAGCAATCAGCCCCAGCATTTT. The V call is TRBV6-5, the J call TRBJ1-5; D uncertain. CDR1 and CDR2 (germline): MNHEY, SVGAGI. The CDR3 contains 13 residues. Trimming removed 6 bases at V and 0 bases at J, with 6 bases between.

This clone was seen a handful of times. The chain recombines TRBV30 with TRBJ1-2, with D possibly TRBD1 on 6 matching bases. CDR1 is GTSNPN, CDR2 SVGIG, per germline (reference sequence). Deletions cut 1 base from V and 5 bases from J, with 14 bases between. This CDR3 has 14 amino acids. CDR3 DNA sequence: TGTGCCTGGAGTGGGACGGACAGATATTATGGCTACACCTTC. It yields the protein CAWSGTDRYYGYTF. Drawing the rest from reference TRBV30 and TRBJ1-2, the complete variable domain is SQTIHQWPATLVQPVGSPLSLECTVEGTSNPNLYWYRQAAGRGLQLLFYSVGIGQISSEVPQNLSASRPQDRQFILSSKKLLLSDSGFYLCAWSGTDRYYGYTFGSGTRLTVV.

The CDR3: CAWRLSGGDQPQHF. The CDR3 nucleotides are TGTGCCTGGCGCCTCTCCGGGGGGGATCAGCCCCAGCATTTT. This chain connects TRBV30 to TRBJ1-5; maybe TRBD1 (5 bases). The V gene's germline CDR1 is GTSNPN and CDR2 SVGIG (reference sequence). This CDR3 contains 14 residues. The V end was cut by 5 bases, the J end by 5 bases, with 16 bases between.

The chain employs TRBV6-5 and TRBJ1-3; D is possibly TRBD1 (5 bases). Trimming removed 6 bases at V and 1 base at J, with 13 bases between. The CDR3 contains 15 residues. Germline V gene lookup returns CDR1 MNHEY and CDR2 SVGAGI. The CDR3: CASRLTGRSGNTIYF. In nucleotides, the CDR3 is TGTGCCAGCAGACTCACAGGACGATCTGGAAACACCATATATTTT.

The chain is built from TRBV2 and TRBJ1-5, with a tentative D call TRBD1 (5 bases). V lost 5 bases and J 3 bases, leaving 8 bases between the germline ends. Germline CDR1 and CDR2: SNHLY and FYNNEI. The CDR3 sequence is 13 residues long. The CDR3 bases are TGTGCCAGCAGTAGGGGCCTCAATCAGCCCCAGCATTTT. The encoded protein is CASSRGLNQPQHF.

The CDR3 DNA sequence: TGTGCCACCAGTGATCCGAGTCGGAGCAACTATGGCTACACCTTC. Protein: CATSDPSRSNYGYTF. J is TRBJ1-2 and V is TRBV24-1; D is unresolved. CDR1 is KGHDR and CDR2 is SFDVKD in the germline V gene. The CDR3 is 15 residues long. V shed 3 bases and J shed 2 bases, with 12 bases lying between them.

The V call is TRBV3-1 (or the pseudogene TRBV3-2), the J call TRBJ1-5; TRBD1 aligns across 9 bases. After removal of 3 bases from V and 3 bases from J, the junction contained 6 bases not matched to a gene. CDR1 and CDR2 (germline): LGHDT, YNNKEL (reference sequence). This CDR3 is built from 16 residues. CDR3 sequence: CASSQGGQGLNQPQHF. The CDR3 nucleotides are TGTGCCAGCAGCCAGGGGGGACAGGGACTCAATCAGCCCCAGCATTTT.